This TCR beta chain came from a study of identical twins. Broader study findings: Excess sharing by twins proved weaker in beta out-of-frame sequences.

A word on this clonotype: The antigen remains unidentified.

TCRdb passed the 5' RACE reads through MiXCR, listing each CDR3 protein once. The sample holds around 250,000 distinct CDR3 sequences, roughly 13% seen once. Trimming took 4 bases from V and 3 from J, leaving 19 bases between them. This CDR3 comprises 15 residues. CDR1 and CDR2 (germline): SQVTM, ANQGSEA. These data were also filed under a second study, of yellow fever vaccine responses in identical twins.

This chain connects TRBV29-1 to TRBJ2-7, with D possibly TRBD2 on 6 matching bases. The TCR sequence derives from a woman younger than 30 in good health. Sequencing used memory (CD45RO+) T cells sorted from blood. CDR3 coding DNA: TGCAGCGTTGTTGGGGGACTCGGAGCATTCTACGAGCAGTACTTC. Protein: CSVVGGLGAFYEQYF.